This TCR beta chain was retrieved from a study of blood T cells in healthy people across ages. Study results and caveats: Per million T cells, TCR beta diversity dropped roughly linearly as age increased. Donor CMV status, an unknown factor, possibly confounded changes in expanded clonotypes.

Individuals who donated were healthy Caucasians from Russia aged roughly 6 to 100. V shed 3 bases and J shed 5 bases, with 13 bases lying between them. The CDR3 loop spans 14 amino acids. CDR1 and CDR2 (germline): DFQATT, SNEGSKA (reference sequence). A second PCR of 7 to 11 cycles used a sample-barcoded 5' primer and a J-beta primer mix. Each CDR3 protein gets one entry after TCRdb re-called the 5' RACE reads with MiXCR. The table lists 550,000 to 700,000 distinct CDR3 sequences, 27% of them singletons, with approximately 17% in the top ten. There are many counts of this clonotype. Its specificity is unknown.

The sequence was obtained from a woman in her 70s in good health. V is TRBV20-1 and J is TRBJ2-2, with D perhaps matching TRBD2 (6 bases). What was sequenced was blood. The CDR3 protein is CSASRDGGTGELFF. CDR3 coding DNA: TGCAGTGCTAGCCGGGACGGAGGGACCGGGGAGCTGTTTTTT.